This T cell receptor (beta chain) was retrieved from a study of blood T cells in healthy people across ages. There are 13 residues in the CDR3. Losses at the gene ends were 2 bases for V and 4 bases for J; bases not matched to a gene: 2. Looked up from germline, CDR1 is DFQATT and CDR2 is SNEGSKA (reference sequence). With a J-beta primer mix and a sample-barcoded 5' primer, a second PCR ran about 7 to 11 cycles. The template-switch adaptor was a 5' adaptor with 12 random nucleotides. It tagged each cDNA molecule. TCRdb recomputed calls from the 5' RACE reads with MiXCR, one row per CDR3 protein. Here the sample spans about 2 million distinct CDR3 sequences, about 50% being singletons. This clonotype has a handful of counts. The antigen remains undetermined. At least 6 million PBMCs were isolated per sample. Overall study findings and caveats: The unsorted PBMCs prevented any conclusive comparison of naive versus antigen-experienced cells.

The clonotype comes from a middle-aged woman in good health. Input material: blood. This chain links TRBV20-1 with TRBJ2-5, with TRBD1 matching 9 bases. The CDR3 loop is CSARSDRGETQYF. CDR3 in DNA: TGCAGTGCTAGATCGGACAGGGGAGAGACCCAGTACTTC.